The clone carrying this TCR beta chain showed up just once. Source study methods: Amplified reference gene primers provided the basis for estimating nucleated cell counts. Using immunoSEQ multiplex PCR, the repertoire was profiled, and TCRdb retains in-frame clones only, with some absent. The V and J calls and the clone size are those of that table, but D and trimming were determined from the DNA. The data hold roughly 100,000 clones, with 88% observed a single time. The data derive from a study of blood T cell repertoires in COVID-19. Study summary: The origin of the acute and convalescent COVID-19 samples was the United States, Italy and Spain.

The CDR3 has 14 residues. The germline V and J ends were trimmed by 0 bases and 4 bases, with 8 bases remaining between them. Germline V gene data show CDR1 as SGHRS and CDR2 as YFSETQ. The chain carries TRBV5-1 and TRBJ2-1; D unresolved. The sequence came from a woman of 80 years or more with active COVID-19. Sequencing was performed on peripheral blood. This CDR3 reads CASSLASYYNEQFF. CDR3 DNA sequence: TGCGCCAGCAGCTTGGCCTCGTATTACAATGAGCAGTTCTTC.